This T cell receptor beta chain was identified during a study of tumor-infiltrating lymphocytes in oesophageal squamous cell carcinoma. TCRdb independently ran MiXCR on the PCR reads; one entry per CDR3 protein. Of some 11,000 distinct CDR3 sequences listed, about 47% are singletons. Unmatched junction bases numbered 6, after V lost 2 bases and J lost 2 bases. Germline V gene lookup returns CDR1 SGHTA and CDR2 FQGNSA. The CDR3 runs to 16 residues. A few counts support this clonotype. V gene TRBV7-2 combines with J gene TRBJ2-5; 9 bases are a match to TRBD2. The clonotype comes from a female donor with esophageal squamous cell carcinoma. Sequencing was done on a sample of esophageal tumor tissue. CDR3 DNA: TGTGCCAGCAGCTTATGGGCTAGCGGGGCACAAGAGACCCAGTACTTC. Its translation is CASSLWASGAQETQYF.